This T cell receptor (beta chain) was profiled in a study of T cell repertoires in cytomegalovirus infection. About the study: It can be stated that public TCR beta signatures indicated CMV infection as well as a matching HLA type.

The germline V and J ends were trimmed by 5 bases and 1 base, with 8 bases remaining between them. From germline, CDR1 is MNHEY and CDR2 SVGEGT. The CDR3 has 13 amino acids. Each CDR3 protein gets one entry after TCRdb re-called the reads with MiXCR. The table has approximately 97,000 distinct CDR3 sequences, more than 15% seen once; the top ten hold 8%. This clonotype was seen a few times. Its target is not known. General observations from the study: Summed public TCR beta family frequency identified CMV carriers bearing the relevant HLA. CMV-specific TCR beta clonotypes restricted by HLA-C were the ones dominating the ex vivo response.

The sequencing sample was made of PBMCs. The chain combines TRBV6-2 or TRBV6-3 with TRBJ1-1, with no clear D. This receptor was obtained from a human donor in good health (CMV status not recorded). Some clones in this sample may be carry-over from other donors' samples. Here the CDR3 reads CASSTRANTEAFF. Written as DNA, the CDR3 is TGTGCCAGCAGTACCCGGGCGAACACTGAAGCTTTCTTT.